This is a list of T cell receptor beta chains from one sample in a study of shared clonotypes between healthy human individuals. Clones were read by immunoSEQ multiplex PCR, and TCRdb kept only the in-frame ones, dropping some. The sample holds under 1,100,000 clones, 78% seen once. The sequenced sample consisted of memory CD4+ T cells from PBMCs. Receptors were obtained from a man between 18 and 35 years old in good health. Some clones in this sample may be carry-over from other donors' samples. CDR3s include the opening cysteine and the closing phenylalanine or tryptophan. A D gene is named only where the DNA matches it firmly. Clone size appears in some rows only: once, few, many, or a class for an expanded clone.

d_call: TRBD2; v_call: TRBV28; j_call: TRBJ2-7; clone_size: -; cdr3_nt: TGTGCCAGCAGCGTAGCGGGGTCATACTCCTACGAGCAGTACTTC; cdr3_aa: CASSVAGSYSYEQYF
d_call: TRBD1; v_call: TRBV5-6; j_call: TRBJ2-7; clone_size: -; cdr3_nt: TGTGCCAGCAGCTTGCTAGGGACAGGGAGCCCCTACGAGCAGTACTTC; cdr3_aa: CASSLLGTGSPYEQYF
d_call: -; v_call: TRBV6-1; j_call: TRBJ2-3; clone_size: -; cdr3_nt: TGTGCCAGCGAAGTAGCAGGCACAGATACGCAGTATTTT; cdr3_aa: CASEVAGTDTQYF
d_call: -; v_call: TRBV28; j_call: TRBJ2-5; clone_size: few; cdr3_nt: TGTGCCAGCAGTTCGGCCCCCGGCAGGGGCTATCAAGAGACCCAGTACTTC; cdr3_aa: CASSSAPGRGYQETQYF
d_call: -; v_call: TRBV5-1; j_call: TRBJ2-5; clone_size: few; cdr3_nt: TGCGCCAGCAGCTTGGTTGGTGGGGAAGAGACCCAGTACTTC; cdr3_aa: CASSLVGGEETQYF
d_call: TRBD1; v_call: TRBV7-2; j_call: TRBJ2-7; clone_size: few; cdr3_nt: TGTGCCAGCAGTTCGGGACAGCCTAGCTCCTACGAGCAGTACTTC; cdr3_aa: CASSSGQPSSYEQYF
d_call: -; v_call: TRBV5-6; j_call: TRBJ2-5; clone_size: -; cdr3_nt: TGTGCCAGCAGCATGGAACCCCAAGAGACCCAGTACTTC; cdr3_aa: CASSMEPQETQYF
d_call: -; v_call: TRBV18; j_call: TRBJ2-2; clone_size: -; cdr3_nt: TGTGCCAGCCTACCCCCTGGGAGGACCGGGGAGCTGTTTTTT; cdr3_aa: CASLPPGRTGELFF
d_call: TRBD2; v_call: TRBV2; j_call: TRBJ2-1; clone_size: -; cdr3_nt: TGTGCCAGCAGCGCCCGGGCGGGAGGACGCGGTGAGCAGTTCTTC; cdr3_aa: CASSARAGGRGEQFF
d_call: -; v_call: TRBV5-1; j_call: TRBJ1-1; clone_size: once; cdr3_nt: TGCGCCAGCAGCTTGGGGGAGTCCCGAGCTTTCTTT; cdr3_aa: CASSLGESRAFF
d_call: -; v_call: TRBV7-9; j_call: TRBJ1-1; clone_size: -; cdr3_nt: TGTGCCAGCAGCTTCGGAGAGTCCCCTGGGGCTTTCTTT; cdr3_aa: CASSFGESPGAFF
d_call: -; v_call: TRBV6-6; j_call: TRBJ2-7; clone_size: few; cdr3_nt: TGTGCCAGCAGCCTCGGAGGGTCCCGCTACGAGCAGTACTTC; cdr3_aa: CASSLGGSRYEQYF
d_call: -; v_call: TRBV28; j_call: TRBJ2-6; clone_size: -; cdr3_nt: TGTGCCAGTGGGGCCGGGGGCTCTGGGGCCAACGTCCTGACTTTC; cdr3_aa: CASGAGGSGANVLTF
d_call: -; v_call: TRBV2; j_call: TRBJ1-1; clone_size: -; cdr3_nt: TGTGCCAGCAGGTCTACTGCTCTCTCGGAGGAAGCTTTCTTT; cdr3_aa: CASRSTALSEEAFF
d_call: TRBD2; v_call: TRBV4-2; j_call: TRBJ2-7; clone_size: -; cdr3_nt: TGTGCCAGCAGCCCTAGCGGGACCTACGAGCAGTACTTC; cdr3_aa: CASSPSGTYEQYF
d_call: TRBD2; v_call: TRBV27; j_call: TRBJ2-1; clone_size: -; cdr3_nt: TGTGCCAGCAGACGTGGGACTAGCGGCTTGTACAATGAGCAGTTCTTC; cdr3_aa: CASRRGTSGLYNEQFF
d_call: -; v_call: TRBV4-1; j_call: TRBJ1-4; clone_size: -; cdr3_nt: TGCGCCAGCAGCCAAGTGGACACGTCAACTAATGAAAAACTGTTTTTT; cdr3_aa: CASSQVDTSTNEKLFF
d_call: -; v_call: TRBV21-1; j_call: TRBJ1-1; clone_size: -; cdr3_nt: TGTGCCAGCAGGAGCAATAAGGGACGGCAGAGCACTGAAGCTTTCTTT; cdr3_aa: CASRSNKGRQSTEAFF
d_call: TRBD2; v_call: TRBV7-3; j_call: TRBJ2-3; clone_size: -; cdr3_nt: TGTGCCAGCAGCTTAATAGGACTAGGAGATACGCAGTATTTT; cdr3_aa: CASSLIGLGDTQYF
d_call: TRBD1; v_call: TRBV28; j_call: TRBJ2-1; clone_size: -; cdr3_nt: TGTGCCAGCAGGGGACAGAGGAACAATGAGCAGTTCTTC; cdr3_aa: CASRGQRNNEQFF